This T cell receptor (beta chain) was profiled in a study of blood T cell repertoires in COVID-19. This clone occurred once. Only in-frame clones appear in the TCRdb table, and some are missing; sequencing was by immunoSEQ multiplex PCR. The sample consists of roughly 100,000 clones, roughly 85% of them appearing once. CDR1 is SQVTM and CDR2 is ANQGSEA in the germline V gene. V was clipped by 4 bases and J by 4 bases; unmatched bases: 9. The CDR3 is 14 amino acids. The chain carries TRBV29-1 and TRBJ1-2; 7 nucleotides match TRBD1. This receptor was obtained from a man aged 50 to 59 with active COVID-19. The specimen sequenced was peripheral blood. The CDR3 DNA sequence: TGCAGCGTTGTGGAAGGGGGCGCGGGCTATGGCTACACCTTC. Protein: CSVVEGGAGYGYTF.